The 14 T cell receptor beta chains below were found in one sample sequenced in a study of blood T cell repertoires in COVID-19. Only in-frame clones appear in the TCRdb table, and some are missing; sequencing was by immunoSEQ multiplex PCR. This sample carries more than 120,000 clones, roughly 81% of them seen once, and the ten largest clones take roughly 2.6%. The sequenced sample consisted of peripheral blood. Receptors originate from a human donor with acute or convalescent COVID-19. The donor label of this sample is uncertain.

This chain links TRBV28 with TRBJ1-5, with TRBD1 matching 7 bases. From germline, CDR1 is MDHEN and CDR2 SYDVKM. Germline trimming cut 5 bases from V and 6 bases from J; bases unmatched to any gene: 4. The CDR3 is made up of 13 amino acids. In nucleotides, the CDR3 is TGTGCCAGCAGTCAACAGGGGTTTCAGCCCCAGCATTTT. It is translated as CASSQQGFQPQHF.

CDR3 protein: CAIKSGGAADTQYF. CDR3 bases: TGTGCCATCAAGAGCGGGGGGGCTGCAGATACGCAGTATTTT. The V call is TRBV5-4, the J call TRBJ2-3; 10 positions match TRBD2. The germline CDR1 and CDR2 sequences are SGHNT and YYREEE (reference sequence). There are 14 residues in the CDR3. The ends lost 9 bases at V and 4 bases at J; junction bases unmatched: 8.

This chain joins TRBV11-2 and TRBJ1-6; 8 bases map to TRBD1. V lost 2 bases and J lost 1; bases outside the gene matches: 7. Germline CDR1 and CDR2: SGHAT and FQNNGV. This CDR3 spans 18 amino acids. The CDR3 nucleotides read TGTGCCAGCAGCTTAAAATCACAGGGGGGATCCTATAATTCACCCCTCCACTTT. This gives the protein CASSLKSQGGSYNSPLHF.

J is TRBJ2-1 and V is TRBV24-1, with TRBD2 matching over 10 bases. V lost 7 bases to trimming and J lost 6 bases; unmatched junction nucleotides: 11. Germline V CDR1 and CDR2: KGHDR, SFDVKD. CDR3 size: 16 residues. CDR3 sequence (DNA): TGTGCCACCAGCCACTCTAGCGGGAGACTCGTCAATGAGCAGTTCTTC. Amino acid sequence: CATSHSSGRLVNEQFF.

The rearrangement uses TRBV6-5 and TRBJ1-1, with 7 bases fitting TRBD1. Looked up from germline, CDR1 is MNHEY and CDR2 is SVGAGI. The CDR3 extends over 16 amino acids. V lost 0 bases, J lost 3 bases, and 7 bases stayed unmatched. The CDR3 sequence: CASSYSMTGLDTEAFF. CDR3 DNA sequence: TGTGCCAGCAGTTACTCTATGACAGGGTTGGACACTGAAGCTTTCTTT.

This chain uses TRBV12-3 or TRBV12-4 with TRBJ1-1; 8 nucleotides match TRBD1. The CDR3 covers 13 residues. J was trimmed by 11 bases and V by 6 bases; bases with no gene match: 11. The CDR3 spells CASSAMDRVGAFF. The DNA of the CDR3 is TGTGCCAGCAGCGCGATGGACAGGGTTGGCGCTTTCTTT.

This rearrangement joins TRBV5-4 to TRBJ2-7, with TRBD2 matching over 11 bases. V trimming: 3 bases; J trimming: 2 bases; junction bases outside the gene matches: 4. This CDR3 has 15 residues. Germline CDR1 is SGHNT and CDR2 is YYREEE (reference sequence). The DNA for the CDR3 is TGTGCCAGCAGCTCTCCGGGACTAGCGGCCTACGAGCAGTACGTC. Protein product: CASSSPGLAAYEQYV.

The V call is TRBV24-1, the J call TRBJ2-1; a weak D match, TRBD2 (7 bases). The CDR3 runs 15 residues. Between the trimmed V and J ends, which lost 1 base and 9 bases, there was a span of 15 bases. Looked up from germline, CDR1 is KGHDR and CDR2 is SFDVKD. The CDR3 region is CATSDFRGARGEQFF. DNA for the CDR3: TGTGCCACCAGTGATTTTCGGGGGGCGCGGGGTGAGCAGTTCTTC.

This clone was seen just once. This sequence joins TRBV14 and TRBJ1-2, with 8 bases aligning to TRBD1. Looked up from germline, CDR1 is SGHDN and CDR2 is FVKESK. V was pared by 0 bases and J by 7 bases, with 4 bases of the junction left unmatched. CDR3 size: 14 residues. As DNA, the CDR3 is TGTGCCAGCAGCCAAGAGGACAGGGTTGGTGGCTACACCTTC. This translates into CASSQEDRVGGYTF.

This clone was observed a single time. The chain recombines TRBV27 with TRBJ1-3; D is possibly TRBD1 (6 bases). The V end was cut by 5 bases, the J end by 3 bases, with 11 bases between. In germline, CDR1 is MNHEY, CDR2 SMNVEV (reference sequence). This CDR3 region has 14 residues. The CDR3 region has the DNA TGTGCCAGCAGTCCCTTGGACAGTGGAAACACCATATATTTT. It is translated as CASSPLDSGNTIYF.

The chain employs TRBV27 and TRBJ1-2; TRBD1 matches at 8 bases. Trimming cost V 6 bases and J 4 bases; bases outside gene matches: 7. This CDR3 region has 14 residues. CDR1 is MNHEY, CDR2 SMNVEV, per germline (reference sequence). The CDR3 DNA follows: TGTGCCAGCAGGCTTCAGGGGGCAGGCTATGGCTACACCTTC. Protein product: CASRLQGAGYGYTF.

As to this clone: The same CDR3 arises from other DNA sequences in this sample as well. CDR3 sequence reads: CASSVEGVGTEAFF. Written as DNA, the CDR3 is TGTGCCAGCAGCGTAGAAGGGGTTGGCACTGAAGCTTTCTTT. The V and J genes are TRBV9 and TRBJ1-1; tentative D call: TRBD1 (5 bases). V was shortened by 0 bases and J by 4 bases, with 10 bases between the two germline ends. This CDR3 comprises 14 residues. The germline V gene has CDR1 SGDLS and CDR2 YYNGEE.

The sample holds one count of this clone. The rearrangement uses TRBV6-5 and TRBJ2-7; tentative D call: TRBD1 (6 bases). The germline V gene encodes CDR1 MNHEY and CDR2 SVGAGI. V was clipped by 6 bases and J by 6 bases, with 21 bases between them. This CDR3 region has 15 residues. CDR3 loop: CASSLRQAGISEQYF. The CDR3 DNA follows: TGTGCCAGCAGCCTTAGACAGGCCGGAATTTCCGAGCAGTACTTC.

The rearrangement links TRBV4-1 to TRBJ2-6, with a weak D call TRBD1 (7 bases). V shed 4 bases and J shed 1 base, with 17 bases lying between them. The CDR3 has 18 amino acids. Germline assignment: CDR1 MGHRA and CDR2 YSYEKL. This CDR3 is CASSRASRGASGANVLTF. The CDR3 DNA reads TGCGCCAGCAGCCGGGCTAGCAGGGGGGCTTCTGGGGCCAACGTCCTGACTTTC.